The 20 T cell receptor beta chains below were found in one sample sequenced in a study of shared clonotypes between healthy human individuals. Generated by immunoSEQ multiplex PCR, the TCRdb table keeps only in-frame clones and is missing some. The sample contains about 600,000 clones, around 97% of which appear only once. Sequenced material: naive CD4+ T cells sorted from blood. Subset reported: CD45RA+ positively selected. These receptors came from a young woman in good health.

The rearrangement uses TRBV5-1 and TRBJ1-4; 8 positions agree with TRBD1. This CDR3 is built from 14 residues. Germline CDR1 SGHRS, CDR2 YFSETQ. J gave up 5 bases and V 4 bases, and 4 bases lay outside the gene matches. The CDR3 spells CASSPQGVNEKLFF. The CDR3 nucleotides are TGCGCCAGCAGCCCACAGGGGGTGAATGAAAAACTGTTTTTT.

V is TRBV11-3 and J is TRBJ2-1; D call uncertain. The CDR3 contains 13 residues. Germline V gene lookup returns CDR1 SGHNT and CDR2 YENEEA. V was cut by 1 base and J by 5 bases, with 6 bases left in between. The CDR3 is CASSLVVDNEQFF. CDR3 nucleotides: TGTGCCAGCAGCTTAGTAGTAGACAATGAGCAGTTCTTC. The full variable domain, in which reference TRBV11-3 and TRBJ2-1 provide the parts outside the CDR3, is EAGVVQSPRYKIIEKKQPVAFWCNPISGHNTLYWYLQNLGQGPELLIRYENEEAVDDSQLPKDRFSAERLKGVDSTLKIQPAELGDSAVYLCASSLVVDNEQFFGPGTRLTVL.

The rearrangement uses TRBV6-5 and TRBJ1-1, with TRBD1 as a possible D gene (5 bases). This CDR3 has 14 residues. V was pared by 5 bases and J by 1 base, with 11 bases between. Germline assignment: CDR1 MNHEY and CDR2 SVGAGI. CDR3 amino acids: CASSPGHTNTEAFF. In DNA form, the CDR3 reads TGTGCCAGCAGTCCAGGACATACGAACACTGAAGCTTTCTTT.

The rearrangement uses TRBV6-4 and TRBJ2-2; D gene unclear. Germline CDR1 MRHNA, CDR2 SNTAGT. This CDR3 is 14 amino acids long. V dropped 8 bases and J dropped 8 bases, with 18 bases sitting between them. CDR3 in amino acids: CASRRDSVGGELFF. In nucleotides, the CDR3 is TGTGCCAGCCGACGCGACTCCGTCGGAGGGGAGCTGTTTTTT.

This chain connects TRBV6-6 to TRBJ2-2; no firm D call. Trimming took off 6 bases at V and 4 bases at J, with 15 bases between the two ends. CDR3 length equals 15 residues. Germline CDR1 reads MNHNY; CDR2 reads SVGAGI (reference sequence). CDR3 sequence: CASRPDIRSTGELFF. The CDR3 bases are TGTGCCAGCAGGCCAGACATACGGAGCACCGGGGAGCTGTTTTTT.

The chain has TRBV19 and TRBJ1-4; D might be TRBD1 (5 bases). The CDR3 consists of 13 residues. V was shortened by 10 bases and J by 3 bases, with 12 bases between the two germline ends. Germline V gene data show CDR1 as LNHDA and CDR2 as SQIVND (reference sequence). The CDR3 region has the DNA TGTGCCATTCGGGACGCCTCTAATGAAAAACTGTTTTTT. It is translated as CAIRDASNEKLFF.

The genes are TRBV28 and TRBJ1-2; D remains unclear. This CDR3 is 13 amino acids long. The V gene's germline CDR1 is MDHEN and CDR2 SYDVKM. V was shortened by 5 bases and J by 4 bases, with 11 bases between the two germline ends. The CDR3, as DNA: TGTGCCAGCAGTCAGTCCTTGGGCTATGGCTACACCTTC. It codes for CASSQSLGYGYTF.

The V and J genes are TRBV28 and TRBJ2-1, with D possibly TRBD2 on 5 matching bases. CDR1 is MDHEN, CDR2 SYDVKM, per germline. The V end lost 2 bases, the J end lost 9 bases, and 11 bases lay between the germline ends. The CDR3 has 13 amino acids. For the CDR3, the DNA is TGTGCCAGCAGTTTACCCCGAACTAGTGAGCAGTTCTTC. This sequence encodes CASSLPRTSEQFF. Full variable domain (remainder filled in from reference TRBV28 and TRBJ2-1): DVKVTQSSRYLVKRTGEKVFLECVQDMDHENMFWYRQDPGLGLRLIYFSYDVKMKEKGDIPEGYSVSREKKERFSLILESASTNQTSMYLCASSLPRTSEQFFGPGTRLTVL.

This clone was detected once. The chain carries TRBV5-1 and TRBJ2-1; 11 bases are shared with TRBD2. In germline, CDR1 is SGHRS, CDR2 YFSETQ. Trimming removed 7 bases from V and 4 bases from J; junction bases left unmatched: 10. This CDR3 comprises 16 residues. Written as DNA, the CDR3 is TGCGCCAGCGGGAGACTAGCGGGGAGTTCATACAATGAGCAGTTCTTC. Its translation: CASGRLAGSSYNEQFF.

The V and J genes are TRBV6-5 and TRBJ1-1, with unresolved D. CDR3 size: 14 residues. V lost 0 bases and J lost 3, with 8 bases in between. CDR1 and CDR2 from the germline V gene are MNHEY and SVGAGI. DNA of the CDR3: TGTGCCAGCAGTTACTCCGGCAAGGACACTGAAGCTTTCTTT. Its protein product is CASSYSGKDTEAFF.

The chain couples TRBV7-9 to TRBJ1-2; unclear D gene. Per germline, CDR1 SEHNR and CDR2 FQNEAQ (reference sequence). V lost 2 bases and J lost 2, with 12 bases in between. The CDR3 has 15 residues. DNA for the CDR3: TGTGCCAGCAGCTTAACCGACGGGTCAAACTATGGCTACACCTTC. This codes for CASSLTDGSNYGYTF.

Turning to this clone: Mismatch with germline at one junction end may stem from a read error. The chain has TRBV6-5 and TRBJ1-3; D gene unclear. Germline assignment: CDR1 MNHEY and CDR2 SVGAGI. There are 12 residues in the CDR3. The CDR3 is CASSDSGNTIYF. The CDR3 bases are TGTGCCAGCAGTGACTCTGGAAACACCATATATTTT.

The table lists this clone with a count of one. This chain uses TRBV6-5 with TRBJ2-7, with TRBD2 identical over 8 bases. Germline trimming cut 6 bases from V and 2 bases from J; bases unmatched to any gene: 6. CDR3 length: 14 residues. Germline V gene sequence: CDR1 MNHEY, CDR2 SVGAGI. The DNA of the CDR3 is TGTGCCAGCAGCCTTCGGGGGGGGCCCTACGAGCAGTACTTC. Its protein is CASSLRGGPYEQYF.

This sequence joins TRBV18 and TRBJ1-5; tentatively, D is TRBD1 (5 bases). Trimming shortened V by 5 bases and J by 0 bases, and 14 bases separated the two germline ends. Germline V CDR1 and CDR2: KGHSH, LQKENI. This CDR3 has 16 residues. The DNA of the CDR3 is TGTGCCAGCTCATCGACTGAGGGGCCTAGCAATCAGCCCCAGCATTTT. As protein: CASSSTEGPSNQPQHF.

The chain recombines TRBV28 with TRBJ1-5; 7 bases fit TRBD1. The CDR3 spans 14 residues. Trimming removed 6 bases from V and 6 bases from J; junction bases left unmatched: 8. Germline V lookup: CDR1 MDHEN, CDR2 SYDVKM. The CDR3 DNA reads as TGTGCCAGCAGCCCTGGACAGGTCCGTCAGCCCCAGCATTTT. Its protein is CASSPGQVRQPQHF.

The V and J genes are TRBV28 and TRBJ1-2, with 7 bases matching TRBD1. The J segment lost 7 bases and the V segment lost 4 bases, leaving 6 bases of the junction unmatched. Germline V gene lookup returns CDR1 MDHEN and CDR2 SYDVKM. This CDR3 contains 13 residues. The CDR3 loop reads CASSYAGGLGYTF. The CDR3 DNA sequence: TGTGCCAGCAGTTATGCAGGGGGTCTTGGCTACACCTTC.

The V gene is TRBV29-1, the J gene TRBJ2-3, with D possibly being TRBD2 (6 bases). CDR1 and CDR2 (germline): SQVTM, ANQGSEA. V was trimmed by 3 bases and J by 3 bases, leaving 13 bases between them. The CDR3 is 14 amino acids. The CDR3 sequence: CSVDFGGVTDTQYF. CDR3 nucleotides: TGCAGCGTTGATTTCGGGGGAGTTACAGATACGCAGTATTTT.

The rearrangement links TRBV15 to TRBJ2-7, with 14 bases fitting TRBD2. The V segment lost 5 bases and the J segment 4 bases; nucleotides outside the gene matches: 10. The CDR3 runs 17 residues. Germline V lookup: CDR1 LNHNV, CDR2 YYDKDF (reference sequence). The chain's CDR3 is CATSGPPGTSGRYEQYF. In DNA form, the CDR3 reads TGTGCCACCAGCGGACCCCCGGGGACTAGCGGGAGATACGAGCAGTACTTC.

The chain employs TRBV2 and TRBJ1-3; D gene unclear. From germline, CDR1 is SNHLY and CDR2 FYNNEI. The V end lost 8 bases, the J end lost 6 bases, and 11 bases lay between the germline ends. This CDR3 region has 12 residues. This chain's CDR3 is CASGLSENTIYF. The DNA of the CDR3 is TGTGCCAGCGGTCTAAGCGAAAACACCATATATTTT.

V usage is TRBV5-1 and J usage is TRBJ2-7; D gene unclear. This CDR3 spans 12 amino acids. Germline V gives CDR1 SGHRS, CDR2 YFSETQ. V was trimmed by 1 base and J by 5 bases, leaving 7 bases between them. CDR3 region: CASSLTGNEQYF. Written as DNA, the CDR3 is TGCGCCAGCAGCTTGACTGGCAACGAGCAGTACTTC.